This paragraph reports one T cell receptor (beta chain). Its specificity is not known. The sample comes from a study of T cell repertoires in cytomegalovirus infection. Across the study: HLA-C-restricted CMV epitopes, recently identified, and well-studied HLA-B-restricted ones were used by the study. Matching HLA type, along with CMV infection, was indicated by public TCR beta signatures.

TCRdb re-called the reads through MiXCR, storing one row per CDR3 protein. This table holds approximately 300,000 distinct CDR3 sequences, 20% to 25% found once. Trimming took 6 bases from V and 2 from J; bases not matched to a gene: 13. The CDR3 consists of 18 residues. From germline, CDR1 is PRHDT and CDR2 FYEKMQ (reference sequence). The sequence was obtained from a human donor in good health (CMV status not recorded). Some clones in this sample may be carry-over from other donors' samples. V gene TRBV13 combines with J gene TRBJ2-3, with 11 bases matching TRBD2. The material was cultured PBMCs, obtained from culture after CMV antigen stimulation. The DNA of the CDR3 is TGTGCCAGCAGGCCTTCTAGCGGGAGGCACCCCCACACAGATACGCAGTATTTT. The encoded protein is CASRPSSGRHPHTDTQYF.